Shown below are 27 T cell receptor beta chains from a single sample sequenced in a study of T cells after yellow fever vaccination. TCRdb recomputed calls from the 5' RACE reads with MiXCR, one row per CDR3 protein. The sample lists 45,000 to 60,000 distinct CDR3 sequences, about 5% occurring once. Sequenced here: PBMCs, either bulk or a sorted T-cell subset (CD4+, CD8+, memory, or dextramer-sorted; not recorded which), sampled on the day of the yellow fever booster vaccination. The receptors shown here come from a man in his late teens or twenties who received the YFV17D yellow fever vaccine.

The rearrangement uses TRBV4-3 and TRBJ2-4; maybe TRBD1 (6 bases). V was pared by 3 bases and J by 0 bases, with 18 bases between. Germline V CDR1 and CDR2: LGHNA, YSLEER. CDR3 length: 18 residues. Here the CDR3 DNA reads TGCGCCAGCAGCCACGGCGACAGGCCATTGCTAGCCAAAAACATTCAGTACTTC. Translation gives CASSHGDRPLLAKNIQYF.

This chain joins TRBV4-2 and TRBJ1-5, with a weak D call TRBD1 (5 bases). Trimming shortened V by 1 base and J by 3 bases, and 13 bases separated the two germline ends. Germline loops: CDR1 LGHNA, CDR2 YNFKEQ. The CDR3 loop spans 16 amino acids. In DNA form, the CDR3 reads TGTGCCAGCAGCCAAGTGGGGGAGCCTTCCAATCAGCCCCAGCATTTT. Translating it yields CASSQVGEPSNQPQHF.

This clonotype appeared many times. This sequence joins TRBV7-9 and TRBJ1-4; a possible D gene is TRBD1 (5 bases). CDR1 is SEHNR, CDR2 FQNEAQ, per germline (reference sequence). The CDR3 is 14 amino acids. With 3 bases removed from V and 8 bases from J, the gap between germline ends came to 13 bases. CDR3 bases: TGTGCCAGCAGCTTGGGGGTTACCCCCGAAAAACTGTTTTTT. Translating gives CASSLGVTPEKLFF.

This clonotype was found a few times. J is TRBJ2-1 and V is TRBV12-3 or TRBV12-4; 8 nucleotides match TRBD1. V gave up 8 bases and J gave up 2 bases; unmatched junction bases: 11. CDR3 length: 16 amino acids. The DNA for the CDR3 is TGTGCCAGCTACGCGAGGGCACAGGGGGCCTACAATGAGCAGTTCTTC. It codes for CASYARAQGAYNEQFF.

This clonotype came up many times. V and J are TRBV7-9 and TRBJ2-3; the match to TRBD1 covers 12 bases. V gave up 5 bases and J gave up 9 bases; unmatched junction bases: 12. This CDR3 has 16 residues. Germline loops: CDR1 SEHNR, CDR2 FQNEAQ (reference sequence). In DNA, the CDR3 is TGTGCCAGCAGCCTCCCGGGACAGGGGGCTCCTGGGACGCAGTATTTT. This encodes CASSLPGQGAPGTQYF.

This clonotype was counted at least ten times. CDR3 residues: CATSEGTDTQYF. CDR3 nucleotide sequence: TGTGCCACTAGCGAGGGCACAGATACGCAGTATTTT. The genes are TRBV5-6 and TRBJ2-3; D is possibly TRBD2 (6 bases). The CDR3 is 12 residues long. CDR1 and CDR2 (germline): SGHDT, YYEEEE. Deletions cut 9 bases from V and 1 base from J, with 9 bases between. Drawing the rest from reference TRBV5-6 and TRBJ2-3, the complete variable domain is DAGVTQSPTHLIKTRGQQVTLRCSPKSGHDTVSWYQQALGQGPQFIFQYYEEEERQRGNFPDRFSGHQFPNYSSELNVNALLLGDSALYLCATSEGTDTQYFGPGTRLTVL.

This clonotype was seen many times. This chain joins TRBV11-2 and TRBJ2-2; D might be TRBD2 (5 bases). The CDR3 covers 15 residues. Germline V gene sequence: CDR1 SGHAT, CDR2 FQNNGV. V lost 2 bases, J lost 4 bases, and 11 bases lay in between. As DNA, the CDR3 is TGTGCCAGCAGCTTATTTACCAGCGGCACCGGGGAGCTGTTTTTT. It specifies CASSLFTSGTGELFF. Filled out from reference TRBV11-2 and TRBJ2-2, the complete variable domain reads EAGVAQSPRYKIIEKRQSVAFWCNPISGHATLYWYQQILGQGPKLLIQFQNNGVVDDSQLPKDRFSAERLKGVDSTLKIQPAKLEDSAVYLCASSLFTSGTGELFFGEGSRLTVL.

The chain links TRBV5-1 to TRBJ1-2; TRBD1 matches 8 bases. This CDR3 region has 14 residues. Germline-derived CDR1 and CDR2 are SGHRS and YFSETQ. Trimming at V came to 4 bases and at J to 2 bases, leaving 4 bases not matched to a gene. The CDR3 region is CASSAWDRNYGYTF. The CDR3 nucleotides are TGCGCCAGCAGCGCCTGGGACAGGAACTATGGCTACACCTTC.

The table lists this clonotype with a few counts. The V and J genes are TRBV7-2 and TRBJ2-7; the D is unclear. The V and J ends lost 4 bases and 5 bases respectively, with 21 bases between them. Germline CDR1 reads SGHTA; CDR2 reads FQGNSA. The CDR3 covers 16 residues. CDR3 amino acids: CASSYGITLEPDEQYF. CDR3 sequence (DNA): TGTGCCAGCAGCTACGGAATTACTCTCGAGCCAGACGAGCAGTACTTC.

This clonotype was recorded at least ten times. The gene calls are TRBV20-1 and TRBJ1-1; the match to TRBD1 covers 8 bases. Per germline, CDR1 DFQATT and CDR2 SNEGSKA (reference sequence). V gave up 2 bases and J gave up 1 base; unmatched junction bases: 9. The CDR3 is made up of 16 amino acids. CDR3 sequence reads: CSARPTGADWNTEAFF. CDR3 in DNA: TGCAGTGCTAGACCGACAGGGGCGGATTGGAACACTGAAGCTTTCTTT.

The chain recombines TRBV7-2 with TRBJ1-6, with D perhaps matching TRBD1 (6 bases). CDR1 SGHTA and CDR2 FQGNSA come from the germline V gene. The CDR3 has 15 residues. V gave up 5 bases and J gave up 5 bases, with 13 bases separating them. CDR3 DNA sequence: TGTGCCAGCAGCCACCTCGCAGGGGATAATTCACCCCTCCACTTT. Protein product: CASSHLAGDNSPLHF. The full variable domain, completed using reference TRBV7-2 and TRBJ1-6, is GAGVSQSPSNKVTEKGKDVELRCDPISGHTALYWYRQSLGQGLEFLIYFQGNSAPDKSGLPSDRFSAERTGGSVSTLTIQRTQQEDSAVYLCASSHLAGDNSPLHFGNGTRLTVT.

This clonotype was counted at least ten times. The CDR3 DNA follows: TGTGCCAGCAGCGAGACAGGGCCCGGGGAGCTGTTTTTT. Residues: CASSETGPGELFF. The V gene is TRBV7-6, the J gene TRBJ2-2, with 7 bases matching TRBD1. Per germline, CDR1 SGHVS and CDR2 FNYEAQ. Trimming cost V 5 bases and J 6 bases; bases outside gene matches: 3. The CDR3 is 13 residues long.

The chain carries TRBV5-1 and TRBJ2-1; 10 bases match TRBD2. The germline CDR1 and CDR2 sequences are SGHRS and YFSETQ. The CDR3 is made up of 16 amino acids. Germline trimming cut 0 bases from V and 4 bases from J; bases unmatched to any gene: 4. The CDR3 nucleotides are TGCGCCAGCAGCTTGGAGGCTAGCGGGGGTTACAATGAGCAGTTCTTC. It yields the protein CASSLEASGGYNEQFF.

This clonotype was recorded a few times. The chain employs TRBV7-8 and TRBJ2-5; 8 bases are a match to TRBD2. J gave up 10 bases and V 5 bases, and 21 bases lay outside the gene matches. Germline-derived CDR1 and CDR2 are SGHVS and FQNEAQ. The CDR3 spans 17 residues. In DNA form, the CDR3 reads TGTGCCAGCAGCCATGGACTAGCTCGGATCTCCAGCAGGGACCAGTACTTC. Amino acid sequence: CASSHGLARISSRDQYF.

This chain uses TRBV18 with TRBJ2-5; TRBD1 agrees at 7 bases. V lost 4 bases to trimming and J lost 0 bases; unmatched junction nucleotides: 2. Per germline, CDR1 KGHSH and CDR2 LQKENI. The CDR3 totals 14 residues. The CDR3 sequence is CASSHGTDQETQYF. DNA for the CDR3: TGTGCCAGCTCACATGGGACAGACCAAGAGACCCAGTACTTC.

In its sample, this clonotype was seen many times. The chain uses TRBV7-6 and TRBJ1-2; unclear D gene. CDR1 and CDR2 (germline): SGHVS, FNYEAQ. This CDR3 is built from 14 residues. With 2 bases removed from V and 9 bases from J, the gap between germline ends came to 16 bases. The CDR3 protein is CASSLYEGARRYTF. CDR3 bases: TGTGCCAGCAGCTTATATGAGGGTGCTAGGCGCTACACCTTC.

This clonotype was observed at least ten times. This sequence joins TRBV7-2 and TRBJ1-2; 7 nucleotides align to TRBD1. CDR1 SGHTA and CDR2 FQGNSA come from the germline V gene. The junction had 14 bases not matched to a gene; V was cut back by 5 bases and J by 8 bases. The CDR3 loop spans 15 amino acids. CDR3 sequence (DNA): TGTGCCAGCAGCCCCGAACGGACAGGACCCCTCGGCTACACCTTC. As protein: CASSPERTGPLGYTF.

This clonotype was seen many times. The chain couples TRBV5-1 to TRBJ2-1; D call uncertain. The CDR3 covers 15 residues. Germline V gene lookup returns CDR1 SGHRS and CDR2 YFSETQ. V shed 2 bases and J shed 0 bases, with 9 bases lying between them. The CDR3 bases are TGCGCCAGCAGCTTTGAGGAGAGCTCCTACAATGAGCAGTTCTTC. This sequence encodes CASSFEESSYNEQFF. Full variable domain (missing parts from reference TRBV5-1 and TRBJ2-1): KAGVTQTPRYLIKTRGQQVTLSCSPISGHRSVSWYQQTPGQGLQFLFEYFSETQRNKGNFPGRFSGRQFSNSRSEMNVSTLELGDSALYLCASSFEESSYNEQFFGPGTRLTVL.

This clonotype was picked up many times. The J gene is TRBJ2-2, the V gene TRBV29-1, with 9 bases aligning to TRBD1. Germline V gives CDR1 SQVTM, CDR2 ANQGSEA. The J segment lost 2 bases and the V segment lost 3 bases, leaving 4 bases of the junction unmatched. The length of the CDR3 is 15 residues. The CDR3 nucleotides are TGCAGCGTTGACACAGGGGGCGCTAACACCGGGGAGCTGTTTTTT. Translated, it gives CSVDTGGANTGELFF.

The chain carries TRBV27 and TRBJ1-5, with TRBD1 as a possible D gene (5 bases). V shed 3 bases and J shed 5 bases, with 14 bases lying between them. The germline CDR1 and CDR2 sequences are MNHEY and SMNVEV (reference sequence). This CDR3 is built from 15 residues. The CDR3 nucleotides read TGTGCCAGCAGTTTGTGGGGCGCGGCCCATCAGCCCCAGCATTTT. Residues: CASSLWGAAHQPQHF.

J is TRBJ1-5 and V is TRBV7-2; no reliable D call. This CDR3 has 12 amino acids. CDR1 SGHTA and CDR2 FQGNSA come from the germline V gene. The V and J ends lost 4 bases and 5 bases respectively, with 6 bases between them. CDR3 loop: CASSSLYQPQHF. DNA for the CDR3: TGTGCCAGCAGCTCTCTATATCAGCCCCAGCATTTT.

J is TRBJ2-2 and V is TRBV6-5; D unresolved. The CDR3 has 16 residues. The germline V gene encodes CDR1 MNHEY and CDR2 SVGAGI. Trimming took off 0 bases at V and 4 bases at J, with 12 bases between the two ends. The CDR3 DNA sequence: TGTGCCAGCAGTTACTCGACTGGGATGGGCACCGGGGAGCTGTTTTTT. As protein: CASSYSTGMGTGELFF.

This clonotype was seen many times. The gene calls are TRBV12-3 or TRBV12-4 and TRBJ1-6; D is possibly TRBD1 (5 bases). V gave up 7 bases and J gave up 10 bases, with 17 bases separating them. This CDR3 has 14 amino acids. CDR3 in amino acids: CASNFRGPESPLHF. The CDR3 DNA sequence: TGTGCCAGCAACTTTAGGGGACCGGAATCACCCCTCCACTTT.

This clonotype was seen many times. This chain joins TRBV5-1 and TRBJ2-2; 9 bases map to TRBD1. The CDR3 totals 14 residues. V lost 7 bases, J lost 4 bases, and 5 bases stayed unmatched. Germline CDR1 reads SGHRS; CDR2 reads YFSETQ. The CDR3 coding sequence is TGCGCCAGCTCGGGACAGGGATTCACCGGGGAGCTGTTTTTT. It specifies CASSGQGFTGELFF. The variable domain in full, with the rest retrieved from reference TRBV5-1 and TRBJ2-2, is KAGVTQTPRYLIKTRGQQVTLSCSPISGHRSVSWYQQTPGQGLQFLFEYFSETQRNKGNFPGRFSGRQFSNSRSEMNVSTLELGDSALYLCASSGQGFTGELFFGEGSRLTVL.

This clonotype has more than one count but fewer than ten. The DNA of the CDR3 is TGTGCCAGCAGCGATTGGAGCGGCAGCACCTCCTACGAGCAGTACTTC. Its protein product is CASSDWSGSTSYEQYF. The rearrangement uses TRBV5-4 and TRBJ2-7; a possible D gene is TRBD2 (5 bases). The germline V and J ends were trimmed by 4 bases and 0 bases, with 17 bases remaining between them. This CDR3 has 16 amino acids. CDR1 SGHNT and CDR2 YYREEE come from the germline V gene (reference sequence). Full variable domain (remainder filled in from reference TRBV5-4 and TRBJ2-7): ETGVTQSPTHLIKTRGQQVTLRCSSQSGHNTVSWYQQALGQGPQFIFQYYREEENGRGNFPPRFSGLQFPNYSSELNVNALELDDSALYLCASSDWSGSTSYEQYFGPGTRLTVT.

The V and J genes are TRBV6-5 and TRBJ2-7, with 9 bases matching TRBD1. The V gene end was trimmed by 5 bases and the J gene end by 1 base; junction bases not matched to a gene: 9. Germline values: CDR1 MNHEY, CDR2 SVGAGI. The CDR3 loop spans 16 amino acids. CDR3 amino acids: CASSDRDRDLSYEQYV. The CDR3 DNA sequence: TGTGCCAGCAGTGACCGGGACAGGGACCTATCCTACGAGCAGTACGTC.

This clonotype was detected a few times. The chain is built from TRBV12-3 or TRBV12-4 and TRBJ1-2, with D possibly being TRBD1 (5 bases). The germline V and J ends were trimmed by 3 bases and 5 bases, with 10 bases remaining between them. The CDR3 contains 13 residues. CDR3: CASSLGRVYGYTF. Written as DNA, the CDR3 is TGTGCCAGCAGTTTGGGCAGGGTATATGGCTACACCTTC.